This TCR beta chain is drawn from a study of T cell clusters in autoimmune cytopenias. Germline values: CDR1 SQVTM, CDR2 ANQGSEA. The CDR3 totals 12 residues. TRB was amplified by touch-down multiplex PCR, primer pools A and B combined. TCRdb reprocessed the multiplex PCR reads; each CDR3 protein has one entry and no DNA is given. The sample holds 7,000 to 7,500 distinct CDR3 sequences. Broader study findings: TRB repertoire shifts in secondary cytopenia and chronic lymphocytic leukemia mostly reflected lymphoma, not autoimmunity.

Approximately 40,000 genome equivalents of blood DNA were amplified for TRB. By frequency, this clonotype is medium-sized. Its antigen is as yet unknown. These data also formed part of another study, on T cell repertoires in aging, cancer and after chemotherapy. That report adds: Donors were grouped into six age bands spanning 30 or younger through 70 or older. Across the chemotherapy interval, each cancer cohort showed higher median generation probability, suggesting thymic rebound. These repertoire data do not allow conclusions about immunological memory after chemotherapy.

The receptor comes from a human donor in good health. The chain employs TRBV29-1 and TRBJ2-3. The sample consisted of peripheral blood. CDR3 protein: CSVLHEPDTQYF.